The rows below give T cell receptor beta chains drawn from one sample of a study of blood T cell repertoires in COVID-19. Profiled with immunoSEQ multiplex PCR; TCRdb holds only in-frame clones, not every one. The data hold about 130,000 clones, with about 77% observed a single time. Source material: peripheral blood. The receptors were sampled from a man aged 80 or over with acute or convalescent COVID-19. Each CDR3 is given with its conserved first and last residue. A D gene is named only where the DNA matches it firmly. Not every row has a clone size; where given, it reads once, few, many or a size class.

CDR3aa,CDR3nt,v_gene,j_gene,abundance,d_gene
CASSQGGQRFEETQYF,TGCGCCAGCAGCCAAGGAGGTCAGCGGTTCGAAGAGACCCAGTACTTC,TRBV4-1,TRBJ2-5,NA,NA
CASSKSGTGWDEQFF,TGTGCCAGCAGTAAATCCGGGACAGGGTGGGATGAGCAGTTCTTC,TRBV25-1,TRBJ2-1,NA,TRBD1
CATSDLPGEGYTF,TGTGCCACCAGTGATTTACCAGGGGAAGGCTACACCTTC,TRBV24-1,TRBJ1-2,NA,NA
CASTPGARLSYEQYF,TGTGCCAGCACCCCAGGGGCACGCCTATCCTACGAGCAGTACTTC,TRBV6-6,TRBJ2-7,NA,NA
CASSRWGGQTQYF,TGTGCCAGCAGTCGGTGGGGCGGTCAGACCCAGTACTTC,TRBV28,TRBJ2-5,NA,NA
CASSESGGPRETQYF,TGTGCCAGCAGCGAAAGCGGGGGGCCACGAGAGACCCAGTACTTC,TRBV9,TRBJ2-5,NA,TRBD2
CASSLGGGTDTQYF,TGTGCCAGTAGTTTGGGGGGTGGCACAGATACGCAGTATTTT,TRBV19,TRBJ2-3,NA,NA
CASSGGQVSGANVLTF,TGTGCCAGCAGCGGGGGACAGGTCTCTGGGGCCAACGTCCTGACTTTC,TRBV9,TRBJ2-6,NA,TRBD1
CASSEARPSRSPLHF,TGTGCCAGCAGTGAAGCGAGGCCCTCCCGATCACCCCTCCACTTT,TRBV6-1,TRBJ1-6,NA,NA
CASSSTTGVGNQPQHF,TGTGCCAGCAGCTCAACTACAGGGGTCGGCAATCAGCCCCAGCATTTT,TRBV5-8,TRBJ1-5,NA,TRBD1
CASSPPPPADEQYF,TGTGCCAGCAGCCCACCCCCTCCAGCGGACGAGCAGTACTTC,TRBV7-2,TRBJ2-7,NA,NA
CATRHGYEQYF,TGTGCCACTAGGCACGGCTACGAGCAGTACTTC,TRBV19,TRBJ2-7,few,NA
CASRFGQGGTEAFF,TGCGCCAGCAGATTCGGACAGGGGGGAACTGAAGCTTTCTTT,TRBV5-1,TRBJ1-1,NA,TRBD1
CASSLGTGALNEQFF,TGTGCCAGCAGCCTCGGGACAGGGGCGTTAAATGAGCAGTTCTTC,TRBV7-3,TRBJ2-1,once,TRBD1
CASSFTGGTEYF,TGTGCCAGCAGTTTTACAGGGGGGACAGAGTACTTC,TRBV28,TRBJ2-5,NA,TRBD1
CASSQGDRGYQPQHF,TGCGCCAGCAGCCAAGGGGACAGGGGTTATCAGCCCCAGCATTTT,TRBV4-1,TRBJ1-5,few,TRBD1
CASSTDRGRPQYF,TGTGCCAGCAGTACTGACAGGGGGCGCCCCCAGTACTTC,TRBV6-5,TRBJ2-5,few,TRBD1
CASSSGGLAGVSEQFF,TGTGCCAGCAGCTCCGGGGGACTAGCGGGGGTGAGTGAGCAGTTCTTC,TRBV7-3,TRBJ2-1,NA,TRBD2
CASSSGNHGLNEQFF,TGCGCCAGCAGCTCAGGGAACCACGGTCTCAATGAGCAGTTCTTC,TRBV5-1,TRBJ2-1,NA,NA
CSVERDRAYGYTF,TGCAGCGTGGAACGGGACAGGGCCTATGGCTACACCTTC,TRBV29-1,TRBJ1-2,NA,TRBD1
CASSMFRDSYEQYF,TGTGCCAGTAGTATGTTCAGGGACTCCTACGAGCAGTACTTC,TRBV19,TRBJ2-7,NA,NA
CSASIQGAGYTF,TGCAGTGCTAGTATACAGGGCGCCGGCTACACCTTC,TRBV20-1,TRBJ1-2,NA,NA
CASSPAGTGANYGYTF,TGTGCCAGCAGCCCGGCCGGGACAGGCGCTAACTATGGCTACACCTTC,TRBV5-6,TRBJ1-2,many,TRBD1
CASSPWERDRGLSGNTIYF,TGCGCCAGCAGCCCCTGGGAAAGGGACAGGGGGCTTTCTGGAAACACCATATATTTT,TRBV4-1,TRBJ1-3,many,TRBD1
CASRPGQANQPQHF,TGTGCCAGCAGGCCGGGACAGGCCAATCAGCCCCAGCATTTT,TRBV6-5,TRBJ1-5,NA,TRBD1